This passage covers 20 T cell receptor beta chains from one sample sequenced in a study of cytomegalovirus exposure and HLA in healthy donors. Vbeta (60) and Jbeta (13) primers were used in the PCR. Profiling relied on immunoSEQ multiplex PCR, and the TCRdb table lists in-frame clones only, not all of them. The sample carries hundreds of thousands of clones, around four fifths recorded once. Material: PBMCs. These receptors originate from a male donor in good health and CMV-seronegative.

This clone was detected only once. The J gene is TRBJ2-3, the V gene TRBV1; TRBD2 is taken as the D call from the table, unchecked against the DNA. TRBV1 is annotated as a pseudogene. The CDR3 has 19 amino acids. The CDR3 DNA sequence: TGCACCAGCAGCCAAGAGACTTTTGCGGGAGGGCCGGGTACAGATACGCAGTATTTT. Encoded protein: CTSSQETFAGGPGTDTQYF.

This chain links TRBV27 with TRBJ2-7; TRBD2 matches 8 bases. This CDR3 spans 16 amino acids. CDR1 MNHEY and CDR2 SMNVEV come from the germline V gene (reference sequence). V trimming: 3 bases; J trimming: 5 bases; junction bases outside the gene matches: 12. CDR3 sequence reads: CASSFSDSGSWNEQYF. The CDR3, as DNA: TGTGCCAGCAGTTTTTCGGACAGCGGGAGCTGGAACGAGCAGTACTTC.

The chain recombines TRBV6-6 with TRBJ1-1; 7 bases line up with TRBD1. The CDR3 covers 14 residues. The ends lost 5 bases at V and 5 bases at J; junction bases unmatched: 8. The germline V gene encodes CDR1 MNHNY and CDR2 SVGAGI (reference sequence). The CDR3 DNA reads TGTGCCAGCAGTCTGGTAGGGGGCCTGACTGAAGCTTTCTTT. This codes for CASSLVGGLTEAFF.

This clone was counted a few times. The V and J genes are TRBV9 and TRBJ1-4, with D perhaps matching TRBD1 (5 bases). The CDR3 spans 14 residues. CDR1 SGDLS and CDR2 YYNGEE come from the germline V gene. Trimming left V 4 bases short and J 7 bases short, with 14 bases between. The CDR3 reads CASSIRAEGEKLFF. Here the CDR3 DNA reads TGTGCCAGCAGCATCAGGGCGGAAGGTGAAAAACTGTTTTTT.

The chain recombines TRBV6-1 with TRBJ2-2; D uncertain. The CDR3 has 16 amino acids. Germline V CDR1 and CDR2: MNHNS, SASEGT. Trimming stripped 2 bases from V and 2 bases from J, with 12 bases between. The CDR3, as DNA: TGTGCCAGCAGTGAAACCAGGATATCTAACACCGGGGAGCTGTTTTTT. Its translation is CASSETRISNTGELFF.

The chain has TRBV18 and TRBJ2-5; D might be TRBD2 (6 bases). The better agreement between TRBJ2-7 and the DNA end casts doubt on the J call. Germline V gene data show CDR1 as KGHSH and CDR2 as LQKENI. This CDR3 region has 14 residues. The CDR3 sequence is CASSPVAEAYEQYF. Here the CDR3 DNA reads TGTGCCAGCTCACCAGTAGCGGAGGCCTACGAGCAGTACTTC.

The CDR3 loop reads CASSLNRGDTIYF. CDR3 in DNA: TGTGCCAGCAGCTTAAACAGGGGAGACACCATATATTTT. This chain joins TRBV7-3 and TRBJ1-3, with 7 nucleotides matching TRBD1. The trim removed 1 base at V and 8 bases at J, leaving 2 bases unmatched. Germline values: CDR1 SGHTA, CDR2 FQGTGA. The CDR3 length is 13 residues.

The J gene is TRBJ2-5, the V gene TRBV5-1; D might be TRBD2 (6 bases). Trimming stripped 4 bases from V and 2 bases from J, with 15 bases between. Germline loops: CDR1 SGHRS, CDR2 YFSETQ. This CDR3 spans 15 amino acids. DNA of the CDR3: TGCGCCAGCAGCCCGTTTTCCGGGAGACAAGAGACCCAGTACTTC. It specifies CASSPFSGRQETQYF. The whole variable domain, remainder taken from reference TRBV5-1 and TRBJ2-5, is KAGVTQTPRYLIKTRGQQVTLSCSPISGHRSVSWYQQTPGQGLQFLFEYFSETQRNKGNFPGRFSGRQFSNSRSEMNVSTLELGDSALYLCASSPFSGRQETQYFGPGTRLLVL.

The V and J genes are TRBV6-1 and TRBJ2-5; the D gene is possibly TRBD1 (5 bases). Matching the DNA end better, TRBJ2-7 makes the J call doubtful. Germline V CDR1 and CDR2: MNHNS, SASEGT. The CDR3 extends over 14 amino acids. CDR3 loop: CASSERGSTYEQYF. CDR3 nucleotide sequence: TGTGCCAGCAGTGAAAGGGGCAGTACCTACGAGCAGTACTTC.

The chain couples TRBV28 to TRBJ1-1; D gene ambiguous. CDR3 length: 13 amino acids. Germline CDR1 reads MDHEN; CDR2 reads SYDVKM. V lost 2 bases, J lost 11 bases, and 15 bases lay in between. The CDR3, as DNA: TGTGCCAGCAGTTTAAACTCGGTGTCGATGGCTTTCTTT. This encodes CASSLNSVSMAFF.

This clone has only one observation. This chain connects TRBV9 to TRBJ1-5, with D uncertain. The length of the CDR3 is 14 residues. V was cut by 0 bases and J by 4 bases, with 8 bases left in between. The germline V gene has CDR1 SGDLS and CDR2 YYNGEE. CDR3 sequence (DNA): TGTGCCAGCAGCGTAGGAGGGCCTAATCAGCCCCAGCATTTT. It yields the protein CASSVGGPNQPQHF.

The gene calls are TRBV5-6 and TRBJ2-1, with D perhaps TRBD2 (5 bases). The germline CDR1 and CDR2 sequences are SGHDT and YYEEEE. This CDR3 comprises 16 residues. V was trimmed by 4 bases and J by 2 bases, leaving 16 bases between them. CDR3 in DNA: TGTGCCAGCAGCATTACCTTAGCGAGGCCCTACAATGAGCAGTTCTTC. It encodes CASSITLARPYNEQFF. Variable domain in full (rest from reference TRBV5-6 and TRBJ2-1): DAGVTQSPTHLIKTRGQQVTLRCSPKSGHDTVSWYQQALGQGPQFIFQYYEEEERQRGNFPDRFSGHQFPNYSSELNVNALLLGDSALYLCASSITLARPYNEQFFGPGTRLTVL.

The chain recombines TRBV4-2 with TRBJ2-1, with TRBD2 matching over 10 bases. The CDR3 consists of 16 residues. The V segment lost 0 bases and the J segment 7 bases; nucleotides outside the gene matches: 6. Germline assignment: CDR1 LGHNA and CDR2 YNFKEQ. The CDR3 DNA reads TGTGCCAGCAGCCAAGAAGCTAGCGGGAGTTTGAATGAGCAGTTCTTC. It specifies CASSQEASGSLNEQFF.

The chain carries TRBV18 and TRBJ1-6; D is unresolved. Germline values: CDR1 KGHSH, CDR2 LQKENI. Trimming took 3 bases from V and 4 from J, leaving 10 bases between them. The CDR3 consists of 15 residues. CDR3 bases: TGTGCCAGCTCACCCGAGGGATTTTATAATTCACCCCTCCACTTT. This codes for CASSPEGFYNSPLHF.

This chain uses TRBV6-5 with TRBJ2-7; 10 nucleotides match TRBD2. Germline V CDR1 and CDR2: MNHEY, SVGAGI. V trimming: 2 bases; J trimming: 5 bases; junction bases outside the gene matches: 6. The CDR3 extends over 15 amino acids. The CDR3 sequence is CASSYGLAGADEQYF. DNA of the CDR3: TGTGCCAGCAGTTACGGGCTAGCGGGAGCAGACGAGCAGTACTTC.

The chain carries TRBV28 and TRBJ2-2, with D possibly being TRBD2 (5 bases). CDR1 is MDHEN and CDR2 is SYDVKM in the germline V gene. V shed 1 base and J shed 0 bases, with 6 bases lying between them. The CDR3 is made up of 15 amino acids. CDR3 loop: CASSLYGANTGELFF. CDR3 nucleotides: TGTGCCAGCAGTTTATACGGGGCGAACACCGGGGAGCTGTTTTTT.

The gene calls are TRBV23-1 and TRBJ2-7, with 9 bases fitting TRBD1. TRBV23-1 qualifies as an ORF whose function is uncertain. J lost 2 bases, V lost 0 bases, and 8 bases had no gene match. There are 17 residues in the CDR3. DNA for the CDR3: TGCGCCAGCAGTCAATCCGGCTGGGACAGGGATACCTACGAGCAGTACTTC. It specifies CASSQSGWDRDTYEQYF.

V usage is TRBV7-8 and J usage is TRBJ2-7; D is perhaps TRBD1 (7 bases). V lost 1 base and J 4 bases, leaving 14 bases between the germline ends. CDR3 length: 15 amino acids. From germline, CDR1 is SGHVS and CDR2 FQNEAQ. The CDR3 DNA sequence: TGTGCCAGCAGCTTAGGCGGGACAGCAAAATACGAGCAGTACTTC. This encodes CASSLGGTAKYEQYF.

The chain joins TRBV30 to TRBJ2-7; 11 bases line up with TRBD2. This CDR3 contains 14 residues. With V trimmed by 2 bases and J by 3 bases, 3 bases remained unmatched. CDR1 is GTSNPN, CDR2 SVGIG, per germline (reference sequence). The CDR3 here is CAWSFGTSGYEQYF. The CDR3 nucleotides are TGTGCCTGGAGTTTTGGGACTAGCGGCTACGAGCAGTACTTC. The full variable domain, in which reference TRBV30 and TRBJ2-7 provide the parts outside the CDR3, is SQTIHQWPATLVQPVGSPLSLECTVEGTSNPNLYWYRQAAGRGLQLLFYSVGIGQISSEVPQNLSASRPQDRQFILSSKKLLLSDSGFYLCAWSFGTSGYEQYFGPGTRLTVT.

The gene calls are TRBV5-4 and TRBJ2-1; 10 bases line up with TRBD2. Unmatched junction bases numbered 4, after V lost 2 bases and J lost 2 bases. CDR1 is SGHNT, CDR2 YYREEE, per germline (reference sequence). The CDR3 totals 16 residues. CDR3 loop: CASSFGLAGAYNEQFF. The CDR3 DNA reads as TGTGCCAGCAGCTTTGGTCTAGCGGGAGCCTACAATGAGCAGTTCTTC. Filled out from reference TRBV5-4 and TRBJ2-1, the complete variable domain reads ETGVTQSPTHLIKTRGQQVTLRCSSQSGHNTVSWYQQALGQGPQFIFQYYREEENGRGNFPPRFSGLQFPNYSSELNVNALELDDSALYLCASSFGLAGAYNEQFFGPGTRLTVL.